The TCR beta chain under discussion was sequenced for a study of blood T cell repertoires in COVID-19. Overall study: COVID-19 samples, acute and convalescent, were from the United States, Italy and Spain. The cDNA or gDNA used as material had been derived from T cells, B-cell-depleted T cells, or PBMCs.

The CDR3 sequence is 14 residues long. The germline gives CDR1 LGHNA, CDR2 YNFKEQ. The V gene lost 2 bases and the J gene lost 4 bases, with 11 bases spanning the gap. TCRdb keeps only in-frame clones here, not all; method: immunoSEQ multiplex PCR. The sample carries about 200,000 clones, 85% to 90% recorded once. The study drew participants aged about 18 to 89 years from 20 to 30 US areas. Donors were grouped by their self-reported clinical history. This clonotype originated in a woman aged 40 to 49 with acute COVID-19. The sequencing sample was made of PBMCs or T cells enriched from blood (not recorded which). This chain connects TRBV4-2 to TRBJ1-2, with a tentative D call TRBD1 (6 bases). CDR3 sequence reads: CASSQTRGFYGYTF. CDR3 in DNA: TGTGCCAGCAGCCAAACCAGGGGATTCTATGGCTACACCTTC.